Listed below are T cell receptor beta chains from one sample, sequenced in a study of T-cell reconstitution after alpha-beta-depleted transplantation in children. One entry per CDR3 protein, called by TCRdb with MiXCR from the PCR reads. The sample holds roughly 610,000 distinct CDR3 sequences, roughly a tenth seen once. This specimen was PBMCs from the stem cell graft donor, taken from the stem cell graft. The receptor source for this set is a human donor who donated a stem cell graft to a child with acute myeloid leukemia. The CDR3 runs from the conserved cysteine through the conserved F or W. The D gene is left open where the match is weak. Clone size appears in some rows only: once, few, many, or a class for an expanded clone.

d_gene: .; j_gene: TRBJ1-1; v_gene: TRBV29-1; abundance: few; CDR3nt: TGCAGCGTACCTCGAGGACCGGGCATGAACACTGAAGCTTTCTTT; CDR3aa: CSVPRGPGMNTEAFF
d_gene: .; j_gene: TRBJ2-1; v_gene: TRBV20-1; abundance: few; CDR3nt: TGCAGTGCGAGGGGCGCCATACTCAATGAGCAGTTCTTC; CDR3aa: CSARGAILNEQFF
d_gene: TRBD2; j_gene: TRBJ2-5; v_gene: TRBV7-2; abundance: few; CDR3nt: TGTGCCAGCAGCTTAAAGACTAGCGGGACAGAGACCCAGTACTTC; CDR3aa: CASSLKTSGTETQYF
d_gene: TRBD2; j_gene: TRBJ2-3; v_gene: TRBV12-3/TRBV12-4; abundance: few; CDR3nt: TGTGCCAGCAACCCCAAGAGGCTAGCGGGAGTAGGGGGCACAGATACGCAGTATTTT; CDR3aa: CASNPKRLAGVGGTDTQYF
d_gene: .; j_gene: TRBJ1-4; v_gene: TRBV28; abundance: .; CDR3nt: TGTGCCAGCAGTTTAAATGGGGCAGCTAATGAAAAACTGTTTTTT; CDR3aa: CASSLNGAANEKLFF
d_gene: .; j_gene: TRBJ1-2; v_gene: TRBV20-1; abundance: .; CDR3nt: TGCAGTGCTCCTGTCGATAACTATGGCTACACCTTC; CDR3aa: CSAPVDNYGYTF
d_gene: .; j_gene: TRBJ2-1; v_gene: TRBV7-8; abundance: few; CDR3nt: TGTGCCAGCAGCTCTGCCGAGGCCAAGCGAGAGCAGTTCTTC; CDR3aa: CASSSAEAKREQFF
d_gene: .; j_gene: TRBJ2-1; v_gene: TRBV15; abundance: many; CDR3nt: TGTGCCACCAGCAGAGATCGGGTGGGAGGTGAGCAGTTCTTC; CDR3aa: CATSRDRVGGEQFF
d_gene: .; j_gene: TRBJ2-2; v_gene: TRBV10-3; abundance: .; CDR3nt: TGTGCCACCGGGGGACGGTCGAACACCGGGGAGCTGTTTTTT; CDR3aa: CATGGRSNTGELFF
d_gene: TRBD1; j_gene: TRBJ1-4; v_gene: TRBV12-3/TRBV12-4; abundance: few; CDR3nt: TGTGCCAGCAGTAAGCAGACAGGGGGCGCGTCTAATGAAAAACTGTTTTTT; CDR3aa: CASSKQTGGASNEKLFF
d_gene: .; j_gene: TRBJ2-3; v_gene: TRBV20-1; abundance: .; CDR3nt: TGCAGTGCCCAGCACACAGATACGCAGTATTTT; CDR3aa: CSAQHTDTQYF
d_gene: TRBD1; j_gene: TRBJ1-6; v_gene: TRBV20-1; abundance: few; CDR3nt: TGCAGTGCCCCACGGACAGGGGGTAATTCACCCCTCCACTTT; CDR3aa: CSAPRTGGNSPLHF
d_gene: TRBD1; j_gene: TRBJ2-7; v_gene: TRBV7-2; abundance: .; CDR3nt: TGTGCCAGCAGGCTTGGCCCGACAGGGGATTCGGGCGAGCAGTACTTC; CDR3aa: CASRLGPTGDSGEQYF
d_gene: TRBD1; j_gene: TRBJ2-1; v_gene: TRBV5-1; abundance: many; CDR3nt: TGCGCCAGCAGCCGACAGGGCCCAAGCAACAATGAGCAGTTCTTC; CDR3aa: CASSRQGPSNNEQFF
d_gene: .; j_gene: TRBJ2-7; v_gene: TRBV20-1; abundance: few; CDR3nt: TGCAGTGCCCCCGGGGCTAGCAGGGCATACGAGCAGTACTTC; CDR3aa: CSAPGASRAYEQYF
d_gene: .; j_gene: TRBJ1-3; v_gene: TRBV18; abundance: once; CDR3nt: TGTGCCAGCTCACCCGACAACCTCTCTGGAAACACCATATATTTT; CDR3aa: CASSPDNLSGNTIYF
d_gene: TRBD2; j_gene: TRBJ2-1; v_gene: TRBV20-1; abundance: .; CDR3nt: TGCAGTGCTAGAGGCTGGAGCGGGAGCTCCTACAATGAGCAGTTCTTC; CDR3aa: CSARGWSGSSYNEQFF
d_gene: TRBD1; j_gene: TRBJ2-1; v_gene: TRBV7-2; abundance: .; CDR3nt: TGTGCCAGCAGCTTGCCGGGACAGGGGAGTGTGGAGCAGTTCTTC; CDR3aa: CASSLPGQGSVEQFF
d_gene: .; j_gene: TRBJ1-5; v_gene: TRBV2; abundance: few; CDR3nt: TGTGCCAGCAAGGCCAATAGCAATCAGCCCCAGCATTTT; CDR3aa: CASKANSNQPQHF
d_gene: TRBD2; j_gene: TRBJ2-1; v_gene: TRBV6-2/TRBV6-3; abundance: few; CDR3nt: TGTGCCAGCACGCCGTTTGCGGGAGGGCCTTCCCACGAGCAGTTCTTC; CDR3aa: CASTPFAGGPSHEQFF
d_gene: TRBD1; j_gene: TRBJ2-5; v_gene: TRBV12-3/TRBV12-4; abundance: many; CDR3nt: TGTGCCAGCCTACCCGGGACAGGGGAAGAGACCCAGTACTTC; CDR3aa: CASLPGTGEETQYF
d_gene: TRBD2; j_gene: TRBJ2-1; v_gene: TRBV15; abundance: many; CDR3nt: TGTGCCACCAGCAGAGATCTGGGCGGGAGGTGGTGGAATGAGCAGTTCTTC; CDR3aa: CATSRDLGGRWWNEQFF
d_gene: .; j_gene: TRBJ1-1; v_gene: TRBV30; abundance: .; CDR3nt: TGTGCCTGGAGGGCCCAAGTAATGGGAGGAACTGAAGCTTTCTTT; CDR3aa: CAWRAQVMGGTEAFF